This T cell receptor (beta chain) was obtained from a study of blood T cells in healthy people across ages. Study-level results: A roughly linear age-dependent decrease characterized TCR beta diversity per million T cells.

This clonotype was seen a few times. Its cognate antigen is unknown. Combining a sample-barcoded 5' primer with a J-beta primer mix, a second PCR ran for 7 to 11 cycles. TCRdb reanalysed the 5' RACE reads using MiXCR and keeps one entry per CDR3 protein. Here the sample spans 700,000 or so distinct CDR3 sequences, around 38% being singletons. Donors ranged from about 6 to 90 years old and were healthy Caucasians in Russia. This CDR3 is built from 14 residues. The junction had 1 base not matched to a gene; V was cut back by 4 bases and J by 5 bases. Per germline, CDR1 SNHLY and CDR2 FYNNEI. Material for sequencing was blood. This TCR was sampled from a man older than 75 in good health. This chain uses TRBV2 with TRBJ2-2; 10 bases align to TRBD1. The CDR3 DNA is TGTGCCAGCAGTGGGACAGGGGGGACCGGGGAGCTGTTTTTT. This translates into CASSGTGGTGELFF.